Following are 5 T cell receptor beta chains from one sample sequenced in a study of OX40 agonist ivuxolimab in advanced cancers. Using immunoSEQ multiplex PCR, the repertoire was profiled, and TCRdb retains in-frame clones only, with some absent. The sample yields about 24,000 clones, 88% seen once. The sequenced sample was CD4+ or CD8+ T cells sorted from blood, obtained in a trial of the OX40 agonist ivuxolimab. These receptors all come from an adult with an advanced solid tumor such as melanoma, head and neck, liver or kidney cancer.

The chain links TRBV5-3 to TRBJ2-5; D is uncertain. TRBV5-3 is classed as an ORF, of uncertain function. Trimming removed 4 bases at V and 5 bases at J, with 24 bases between. The CDR3 has 17 amino acids. In nucleotides, the CDR3 is TGTGCCAGAAGCCCTCACACTGTAGGGTGTGTACAGGAGACCCAGTACTTC. Translation gives CARSPHTVGCVQETQYF.

J is TRBJ1-6 and V is TRBV7-3, with D possibly matching TRBD1 (6 bases). The V and J ends lost 2 bases and 9 bases respectively, with 8 bases between them. The CDR3 has 13 residues. Germline V gene sequence: CDR1 SGHTA, CDR2 FQGTGA. This CDR3 is CASSLGGGSPLHF. The CDR3 region has the DNA TGTGCCAGCAGCTTAGGGGGCGGTTCACCCCTCCACTTT.

The chain is built from TRBV5-1 and TRBJ1-2; perhaps TRBD1 as D (6 bases). CDR3 length: 14 amino acids. Trimming shortened V by 4 bases and J by 4 bases, and 14 bases separated the two germline ends. CDR1 SGHRS and CDR2 YFSETQ come from the germline V gene. The CDR3 reads CASSRGDGLYGYTF. Written as DNA, the CDR3 is TGCGCCAGCAGCAGGGGGGACGGACTCTATGGCTACACCTTC. Using reference TRBV5-1 and TRBJ1-2 for the parts outside the CDR3, the full variable domain is KAGVTQTPRYLIKTRGQQVTLSCSPISGHRSVSWYQQTPGQGLQFLFEYFSETQRNKGNFPGRFSGRQFSNSRSEMNVSTLELGDSALYLCASSRGDGLYGYTFGSGTRLTVV.

V usage is TRBV9 and J usage is TRBJ2-3; the match to TRBD2 covers 12 bases. The CDR3 runs to 17 residues. J gave up 5 bases and V 0 bases, and 7 bases lay outside the gene matches. CDR1 SGDLS and CDR2 YYNGEE come from the germline V gene. The CDR3 DNA is TGTGCCAGCAGCGTAGCTCCGCTAGCGGGAGGGGTAGATACGCAGTATTTT. This translates into CASSVAPLAGGVDTQYF.

The V call is TRBV6-5, the J call TRBJ1-5; D is possibly TRBD1 (6 bases). The V gene lost 8 bases and the J gene lost 2 bases, with 7 bases spanning the gap. The CDR3 extends over 12 amino acids. Germline loops: CDR1 MNHEY, CDR2 SVGAGI. The CDR3 sequence is CASRTGNQPQHF. The CDR3 coding sequence is TGTGCCAGCCGGACAGGCAATCAGCCCCAGCATTTT.